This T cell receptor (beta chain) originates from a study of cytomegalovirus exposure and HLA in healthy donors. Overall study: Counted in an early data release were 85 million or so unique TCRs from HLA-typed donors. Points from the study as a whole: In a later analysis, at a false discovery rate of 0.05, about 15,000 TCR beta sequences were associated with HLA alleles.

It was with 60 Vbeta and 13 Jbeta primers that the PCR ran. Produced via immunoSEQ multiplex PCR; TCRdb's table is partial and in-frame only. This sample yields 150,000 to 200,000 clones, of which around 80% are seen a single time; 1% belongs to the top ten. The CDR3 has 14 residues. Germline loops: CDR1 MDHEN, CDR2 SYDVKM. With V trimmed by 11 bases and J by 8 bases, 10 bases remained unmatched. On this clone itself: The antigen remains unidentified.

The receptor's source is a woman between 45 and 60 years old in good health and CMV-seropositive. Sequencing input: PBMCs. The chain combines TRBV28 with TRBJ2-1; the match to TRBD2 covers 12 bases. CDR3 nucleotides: TGTGCCTGCCAGACTAGCGGGGGTTGGGATGAGCAGTTCTTC. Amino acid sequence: CACQTSGGWDEQFF.